This TCR beta chain was identified in a study of shared clonotypes between healthy human individuals. Study context: Donor composition was a couple of women and three men, aged 18 to 49.

With regard to this clone: Its antigen is unknown.

TCRdb's copy holds only in-frame clones and misses some; the assay was immunoSEQ multiplex PCR. The sample contains fewer than 850,000 clones, 80% to 95% of which appear only once. Study-wide results and limits: Exclusively blood specimens were collected; tissue repertoires likely differ. Shared across a handful of donors were roughly 5% of the naive CD4 clonotypes. The generation probabilities recorded for non-shared clonotypes fell below those of clonotypes shared by all four donors.

The V segment lost 5 bases and the J segment 5 bases; nucleotides outside the gene matches: 18. Germline V gene lookup returns CDR1 MDHEN and CDR2 SYDVKM. CDR3 length: 18 residues. The sequence derives from a man between 18 and 35 years old in good health. Some clones in this sample may be carry-over from other donors' samples. The rearrangement uses TRBV28 and TRBJ1-5; 7 bases are shared with TRBD1. Sequencing input: memory CD8+ T cells from PBMCs. Subset in this sample: CD45RO+ cells pooled with CCR7-negative TemRA cells. The CDR3 DNA reads as TGTGCCAGCAGTCCCTCCCCGACAGGGTGGTTCCCCCATCAGCCCCAGCATTTT. It specifies CASSPSPTGWFPHQPQHF.